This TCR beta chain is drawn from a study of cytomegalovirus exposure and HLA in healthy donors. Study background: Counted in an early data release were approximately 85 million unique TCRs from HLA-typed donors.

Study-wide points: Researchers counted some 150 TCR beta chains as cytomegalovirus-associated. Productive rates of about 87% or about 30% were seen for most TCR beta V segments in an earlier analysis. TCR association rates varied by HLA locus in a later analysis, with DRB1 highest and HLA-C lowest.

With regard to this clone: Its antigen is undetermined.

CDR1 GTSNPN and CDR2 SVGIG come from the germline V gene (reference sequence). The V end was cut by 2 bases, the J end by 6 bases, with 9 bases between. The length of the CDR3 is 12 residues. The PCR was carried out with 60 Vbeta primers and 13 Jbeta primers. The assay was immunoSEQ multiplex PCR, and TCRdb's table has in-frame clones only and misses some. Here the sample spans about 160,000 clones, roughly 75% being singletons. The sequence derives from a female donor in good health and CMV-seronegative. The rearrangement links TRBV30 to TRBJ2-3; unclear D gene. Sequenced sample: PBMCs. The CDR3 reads CAWSQYGDTQYF. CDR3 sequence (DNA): TGTGCCTGGAGTCAATACGGGGATACGCAGTATTTT.